Listed below are T cell receptor beta chains from one sample, sequenced in a study of blood T cell repertoires in COVID-19. Using immunoSEQ multiplex PCR, the repertoire was profiled, and TCRdb retains in-frame clones only, with some absent. Here the sample spans about 120,000 clones, 76% being singletons. Sequenced material: peripheral blood. The receptor set was obtained from a woman older than 75 with acute or convalescent COVID-19. Each CDR3 is given with its conserved first and last residue. A D gene is named only where the DNA matches it firmly. The size of a clone is reported for some rows only, either as once, few or many, or as a class for expanded clones.

size,V,J,length,D,DNA,CDR3
few,TRBV6-5,TRBJ1-2,16,.,TGTGCCAGCAGTTACTCGGGAGGGGCTAATAACTATGGCTACACCTTC,CASSYSGGANNYGYTF
.,TRBV2,TRBJ2-2,18,TRBD2,TGTGCCAGCAGTGCTTCATTGACTAGCGGGGGTTTTCCCGGGGAGCTGTTTTTT,CASSASLTSGGFPGELFF
.,TRBV19,TRBJ2-2,14,TRBD2,TGTGCCAGCCTCCCGGGGGGGTTCACCGGGGAGCTGTTTTTT,CASLPGGFTGELFF
.,TRBV4-1,TRBJ2-3,18,.,TGCGCCAGCAGCCAAGGGTTAGCTTACGGGGAGCGAACAGATACGCAGTATTTT,CASSQGLAYGERTDTQYF
.,TRBV18,TRBJ2-7,16,TRBD2,TGTGCCAGCTCACCTGGAAGTAGCGGGATCTCCTACGAGCAGTACTTC,CASSPGSSGISYEQYF
.,TRBV2,TRBJ2-7,14,TRBD1,TGTGCCAGCAAAGCGGGACAGGGAACCTACGAGCAGTACTTC,CASKAGQGTYEQYF
.,TRBV12-3/TRBV12-4,TRBJ2-7,13,.,TGTGCCAGCAGTTTAGGGGAGCCGGACGAGCAGTACTTC,CASSLGEPDEQYF
.,TRBV5-6,TRBJ2-3,16,TRBD2,TGTGCCAGCAGCTTGGGACTAGCGGGAGTAGGAGATACGCAGTATTTT,CASSLGLAGVGDTQYF
few,TRBV5-6,TRBJ1-4,14,.,TGTGCCAGCAGCTTTGGAGGGATCGGTGAAAAACTGTTTTTT,CASSFGGIGEKLFF
.,TRBV19,TRBJ2-7,14,.,TGTGCCAGTAGTAAAGCGGCAGGATCCTACGAGCAGTACTTC,CASSKAAGSYEQYF
.,TRBV7-3,TRBJ1-2,14,TRBD1,TGTGCCAGCAGCCTATACGGACAGGGTGACGGCTACACCTTC,CASSLYGQGDGYTF
.,TRBV5-1,TRBJ2-1,15,TRBD2,TGCGCCAGCAGTCGTCTAGCGGGGGGATACAATGAGCAGTTCTTC,CASSRLAGGYNEQFF
.,TRBV14,TRBJ1-1,14,.,TGTGCCAGCAGCCAGGAGACAGAAAACACTGAAGCTTTCTTT,CASSQETENTEAFF
.,TRBV5-1,TRBJ2-3,16,TRBD2,TGCGCCAGCAGCTTGGCCGTTGCGGGGGGCACAGATACGCAGTATTTT,CASSLAVAGGTDTQYF
.,TRBV30,TRBJ1-1,12,.,TGTGCCTGGAGTCGGATGGGCGCTGAAGCTTTCTTT,CAWSRMGAEAFF
.,TRBV13,TRBJ1-4,14,TRBD1,TGTGCCAGCAGGTCCTCAGGGGGACGGGAAAAACTGTTTTTT,CASRSSGGREKLFF